This T cell receptor (beta chain) is drawn from a study of lymphopenia after photon versus proton radiotherapy. Study results and limitations: After the lymphocyte nadir, photon-treated repertoires showed oligoclonal expansion, especially of CD8+ Temra cells. A bigger post-nadir fall in TCR diversity correlated inversely with survival time in deceased patients. Proton therapy kept repertoires fairly stable, unlike photons, which gained effector/memory cells.

Clones were read by immunoSEQ multiplex PCR, and TCRdb kept only the in-frame ones, dropping some. The repertoire holds roughly 30,000 clones, about 83% seen once, with roughly 44% in the top ten. To note about this clone: Antigen specificity is unknown.

This TCR came from an older woman with cholangiocarcinoma. Some clones in this sample may be carry-over from other donors' samples. Specimen: peripheral blood, collected from a patient treated with proton-based radiotherapy.

CDR3 in amino acids: CASSTRTGQTSGSSYNEQFF. CDR3 sequence (DNA): TGTGCCAGCAGCACCCGGACAGGGCAGACTAGCGGGAGCTCCTACAATGAGCAGTTCTTC. This rearrangement joins TRBV5-4 to TRBJ2-1, with 12 bases that match TRBD2. CDR1 and CDR2 from the germline V gene are SGHNT and YYREEE (reference sequence). This CDR3 region has 20 residues. V was pared by 4 bases and J by 0 bases, with 14 bases of the junction left unmatched.